The entry that follows covers one T cell receptor (beta chain) sequence. This clone was counted a single time. The antigen it recognizes is unknown. No base quality information exists; no much larger clone differs at one position. This entry comes from a study of cytomegalovirus exposure and HLA in healthy donors (TCRdb year 2017). Looking at the study overall: An earlier analysis of around 600 of the donors reported about 250 Gb of sequence data and around 120 million unique TCR beta sequences from 150 million to 200 million T cells. In an earlier analysis of roughly 540 of the donors, high-throughput TCR beta sequencing was used to judge whether each TCR beta V gene segment behaved as functional or pseudogenic. To predict cytomegalovirus infection status, the study combined high-throughput TCR immunosequencing, statistical association of individual TCRs with disease status, and machine learning. Donor age, sex, ethnicity and CMV serostatus were collected together with the repertoire data. The study profiled the T cell repertoires of hundreds of subjects by immunosequencing and related them to cytomegalovirus serostatus. A later genetic analysis used genome-wide SNP genotypes for about 60% of the roughly 700 donors, treating that subset as a discovery cohort. The number of donors typed differed by locus, with roughly 629-640 for A, B, C, DRB1 and DQB1, over 500 for DQA1, some 570 for DPA1, and some 440 for DPB1. Both class I and class II loci were covered by HLA typing, at four-digit resolution. The study was designed to test whether signatures of past pathogen exposure could be identified by cataloging public T cell receptors. An early release covering roughly 640 HLA-typed donors comprised 250 to 350 gigabases of sequencing data and 85 million to 100 million unique TCR sequences. Across 398 genotyped donors of the cohort, an average of approximately 240,000 unique TCR beta nucleotide sequences per donor were sequenced, and roughly a sixth of those sequences were non-productive. Because of strong linkage in the cohort, five DR-DQ haplotypes were treated as single units for association and clustering. Among the approximately 400 genotyped donors, approximately 77% belonged to the genetic ancestry cluster associated with self-reported Caucasian donors. All discovery cohort repertoires had been generated using a single sequencing platform. The later analysis used no new phenotypic data to find candidate immune exposures, relying instead on TCR beta sequences and their occurrence across donors. A later analysis re-examined previously published TCR beta repertoires from more than 550 donors and added high-resolution HLA genotyping to investigate patterns of TCR occurrence. In addition to the first cohort of 666 subjects, a separate validation cohort of some 120 different subjects was used.

The cohort comprised approximately 700 healthy bone marrow donors. Cohort members were all nominally healthy when sampled, although unrecorded immune exposures were likely present. The donor tested CMV seronegative, placing the donor among the 352 seronegative members of the cohort. Each donor provided a peripheral blood sample, and peripheral blood mononuclear cells were used for TCR beta sequencing. The Qiagen DNeasy Blood Extraction Kit was used to extract genomic DNA from the blood cell samples. On the study overall, not on this receptor specifically: Compared with equally common non-associated chains, HLA-associated TCR beta chains in a later analysis were more clonally expanded and had lower generation probabilities. Because HLA typing was unavailable for some donors at each locus, only the typed subset was used in association tests. Broadly in line with IMGT annotations, most TCR beta V segments showed up in productive rearrangements about 87% or about 30% of the time in an earlier analysis of around 600 of the donors. The only immune exposure information available for the cohort was CMV serostatus. A few of the identified cytomegalovirus-associated TCR beta chains were confirmed in vitro to be specific for cytomegalovirus antigens. A later analysis reported that several top co-occurrence clusters appeared linked to parvovirus B19, influenza, CMV and Epstein-Barr virus. In a later genetic analysis, fewer N-insertions in productive TCRs were reported among donors in an Asian-associated ancestry cluster than the roughly 640-donor mean. A group of highly shared sequence variants was considered likely to be a technical artifact of the sequencing pipeline. When HLA alleles, especially DR and DQ, strongly co-occurred, TCR associations were difficult to assign to individual alleles. According to the authors, the approach could potentially be generalized to other disease states and immunological phenotypes. An association between a missense DCLRE1C variant and V-gene and J-gene trimming of TCR beta chains was found in a later genetic analysis and replicated in an independent cohort. In a later analysis, most CMV-associated TCR beta chains were found to appear HLA-restricted, with HLA associations seemingly driven largely by CMV exposure. The classifier was reported to diagnose cytomegalovirus status with high specificity and sensitivity in both the original cohort and the validation cohort. Most TCR sequences were observed very rarely across donors, whereas some public TCRs were present in many individuals. A further reported finding was that TCR beta sequences accurately predicted the HLA-A and HLA-B alleles for most subjects in the first cohort. Sequencing depth was assumed to be roughly uniform across donors in the presence/absence analyses, though that assumption may not hold. A later analysis found that TCR association rates varied across HLA loci, with DRB1 alleles showing the most associated TCRs and HLA-C alleles the fewest. This cohort had only TCR beta chains sequenced, and the lack of alpha or paired-chain data limited which features could be detected. Because counts were too low, roughly 16 rarely observed V segments, including chromosome 9 orphons, were left out of the earlier analysis of 587 of the donors. The study listed 150 to 200 TCR beta chains as associated with cytomegalovirus. Specific HLA alleles were associated with 15,000 to 20,000 TCR beta sequences at a false discovery rate of 0.05 in a later analysis. Correlated functional status among segregating V segments might reflect linkage disequilibrium, but an unknown experimental factor could not be ruled out.

The library was prepared using the immunoSEQ multiplex PCR assay. A mixture of 60 forward primers for TCR Vbeta segments and 13 reverse primers for TCR Jbeta segments was used in the multiplex PCR. A multiplex PCR assay on genomic DNA amplified the CDR3 region of rearranged TCR beta genes. Amplified TCR beta libraries were sequenced as 87-base-pair reads on the Illumina HiSeq System. The study's processing was this. Across the roughly 600 repertoires, a later analysis counted 80 million or so unique TCR beta chains, roughly 11 million of which were shared by at least two donors. Raw reads were error-corrected and collapsed into unique sequences by a nearest-neighbor algorithm in which closely related sequences were merged to remove PCR and sequencing errors. To assign V, D and J gene segments, CDR3 sequences were aligned to IMGT reference sequences. For a sequence to be retained, a match of at least six nucleotides was required to both a V gene segment and a J gene segment. Rearrangements were called productive when the CDR3 lacked stop codons and stayed in frame with V and J; all others were non-productive. CDR3 was defined according to IMGT convention as the region running from the second conserved V-encoded cysteine to the conserved J-encoded phenylalanine. Sequences without an unambiguous match to a single V gene segment were excluded from the earlier analysis of over 500 of the donors. In an earlier analysis of some 590 of the donors, a V segment was called functional when productive rearrangements were above 56.7%, and segregating when the standard deviation between donors exceeded 5%. A statistical classification framework was developed to diagnose cytomegalovirus status using the catalog of TCR beta chain sequences. V and J gene assignment, in a later analysis, came from comparing TCR nucleotide sequences with IMGT/GENE-DB human TR gene sequences. Using the TCRdist pipeline, a later analysis assigned CDR3 sequences along with most-parsimonious VDJ recombination scenarios. A later analysis defined each TCR beta chain by its CDR3 amino acid sequence plus V-gene family, and excluded reads lacking a unique V-gene family. In a later analysis, fewer than 650 highly shared, low-generation-probability nucleotide sequences were removed to address suspected cross-contamination and a sequencing artifact. In a later analysis, a clonal expansion index was calculated for each public chain from normalized within-repertoire ranks of inferred template counts. A later analysis computed generation probabilities with a VDJ recombination model fitted to out-of-frame rearrangements, and checked the results against IGoR. A later analysis scored TCR-TCR, TCR-HLA and TCR-CMV co-occurrence with hypergeometric tests, applying a repertoire-size bias correction to TCR pairs. A later analysis estimated false discovery rates by permuting HLA or CMV assignments 20 times. A later analysis grouped co-occurring TCRs with DBSCAN, adding TCRdist sequence similarity when clustering within HLA-allele-positive subsets. For co-occurrence clustering, repertoires with fewer than 30,000 or more than 120,000 public chains were excluded, along with roughly five repertoires with anomalous nucleotide sharing. TCRdb's version of the immuneACCESS table is confined to in-frame rearrangements and falls short of the full clone set. An unresolved V gene accounts for under half of the shortfall where checked; the remainder is of unknown origin. Clonal size and the V and J genes are those of that table, whereas D and trimming came from the DNA. The sample table records about 200,000 clones; about 80% of these occur just once. Approximately 1.5% of the sample is taken by the ten largest.

This TCR came from a girl aged 10 to 17 in good health and CMV-seronegative. The sample comprised PBMCs.

The CDR3 has the sequence CASSLNSNEQFF. The DNA sequence is TGTGCCAGCAGCTTAAATAGCAATGAGCAGTTCTTC. In this chain, TRBV7-9 is recombined with TRBJ2-1; no D gene is confidently identified. The CDR3 holds 12 amino acids from the cysteine to the phenylalanine. Solely the CDR3 DNA is kept, with 36 bases framed from the first base. The V end loses 2 bases and the J end loses 6 bases, and a stretch of 5 bases separates them. Taken from the germline V gene (reference sequence), the CDR1 and CDR2 loops are SEHNR and FQNEAQ.